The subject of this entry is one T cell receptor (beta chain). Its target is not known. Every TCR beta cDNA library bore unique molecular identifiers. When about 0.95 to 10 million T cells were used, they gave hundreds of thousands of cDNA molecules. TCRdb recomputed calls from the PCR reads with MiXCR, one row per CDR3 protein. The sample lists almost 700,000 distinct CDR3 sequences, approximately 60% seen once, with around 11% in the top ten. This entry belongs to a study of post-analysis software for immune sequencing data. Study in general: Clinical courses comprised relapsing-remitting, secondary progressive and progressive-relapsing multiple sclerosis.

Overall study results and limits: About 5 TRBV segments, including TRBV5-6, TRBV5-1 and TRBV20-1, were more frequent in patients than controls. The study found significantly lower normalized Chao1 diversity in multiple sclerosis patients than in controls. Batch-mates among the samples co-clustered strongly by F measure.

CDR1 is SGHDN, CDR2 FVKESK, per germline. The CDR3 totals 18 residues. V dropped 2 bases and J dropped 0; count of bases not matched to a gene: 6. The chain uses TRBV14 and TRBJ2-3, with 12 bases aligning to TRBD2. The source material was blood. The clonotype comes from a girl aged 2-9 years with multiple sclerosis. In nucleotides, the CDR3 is TGTGCCAGCAGCCAACCATGGACTAGCGGGGTGAGCACAGATACGCAGTATTTT. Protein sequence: CASSQPWTSGVSTDTQYF.